The clone carrying this TCR beta chain was counted many times. Antigen specificity is unknown. The data belong to a study of blood T cells in healthy people across ages. Findings and caveats of the study: Diversity estimated from one million T cells was considered an underestimate. Possibly, changes in expanded clonotypes were confounded because donor CMV status was unknown.

Then a second PCR, running about 6 to 12 cycles, was carried out with a sample-barcoded 5' primer and a J-beta primer mix. Each single sample gave us at least 2.5 million CDR3-containing paired-end reads. TCRdb reprocessed the 5' RACE reads with MiXCR, giving one entry per CDR3 protein. Among around 870,000 distinct CDR3 sequences listed, 29% were seen once. The receptor was derived from a woman of 80 years or more in good health. The specimen was blood.

The CDR3 loop is CATHRGVDTDTQYF. The CDR3 region has the DNA TGTGCCACCCACAGGGGGGTGGACACAGATACGCAGTATTTT. V usage is TRBV5-5 and J usage is TRBJ2-3; the match to TRBD1 covers 8 bases. The germline V gene has CDR1 SGHKS and CDR2 YYEKEE (reference sequence). Germline trimming cut 9 bases from V and 2 bases from J; bases unmatched to any gene: 8. The CDR3 loop spans 14 amino acids.